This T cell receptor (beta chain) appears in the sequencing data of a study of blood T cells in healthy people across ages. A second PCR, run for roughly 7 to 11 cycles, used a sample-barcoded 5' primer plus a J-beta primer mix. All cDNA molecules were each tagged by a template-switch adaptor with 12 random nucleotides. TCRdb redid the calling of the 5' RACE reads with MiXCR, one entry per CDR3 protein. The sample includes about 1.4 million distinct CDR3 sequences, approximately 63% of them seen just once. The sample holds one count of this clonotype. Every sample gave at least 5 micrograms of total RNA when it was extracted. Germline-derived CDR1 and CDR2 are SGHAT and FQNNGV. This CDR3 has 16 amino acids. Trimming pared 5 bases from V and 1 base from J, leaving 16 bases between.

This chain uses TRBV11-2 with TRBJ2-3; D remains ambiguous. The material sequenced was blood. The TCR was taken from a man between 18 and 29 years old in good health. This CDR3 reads CASSRPVAGGTDTQYF. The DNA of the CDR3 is TGTGCCAGCAGCCGCCCGGTGGCCGGCGGCACAGATACGCAGTATTTT.